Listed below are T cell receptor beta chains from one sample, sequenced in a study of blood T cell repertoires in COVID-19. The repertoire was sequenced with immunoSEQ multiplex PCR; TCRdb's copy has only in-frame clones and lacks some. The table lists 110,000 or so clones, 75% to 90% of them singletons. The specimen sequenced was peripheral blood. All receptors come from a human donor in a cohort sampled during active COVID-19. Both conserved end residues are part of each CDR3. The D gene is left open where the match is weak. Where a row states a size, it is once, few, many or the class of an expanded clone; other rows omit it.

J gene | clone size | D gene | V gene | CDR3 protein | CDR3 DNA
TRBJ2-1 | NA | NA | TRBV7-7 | CASSLAGGPYNEQFF | TGTGCCAGCAGCTTAGCAGGGGGACCCTACAATGAGCAGTTCTTC
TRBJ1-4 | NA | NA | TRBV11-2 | CASSPSRNEKLFF | TGTGCCAGCAGCCCTAGCCGGAATGAAAAACTGTTTTTT
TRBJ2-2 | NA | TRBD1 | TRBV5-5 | CASSLLTGYDTGELFF | TGTGCCAGCAGCTTGTTGACAGGGTATGACACCGGGGAGCTGTTTTTT
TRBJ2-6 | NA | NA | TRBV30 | CAWSVSGLPQPSGANVLTF | TGTGCCTGGAGTGTTTCGGGTCTTCCGCAACCCTCTGGGGCCAACGTCCTGACTTTC
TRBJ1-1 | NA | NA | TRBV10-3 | CAIESNTEAFF | TGTGCCATCGAGTCGAACACTGAAGCTTTCTTT
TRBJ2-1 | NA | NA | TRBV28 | CASRSRVSSYNEQFF | TGTGCCAGCAGGTCCAGGGTGAGCTCCTACAATGAGCAGTTCTTC
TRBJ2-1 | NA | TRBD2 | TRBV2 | CATFIQRLAGGSSYNEQFF | TGTGCCACTTTTATCCAGCGACTAGCGGGGGGGAGCTCCTACAATGAGCAGTTCTTC
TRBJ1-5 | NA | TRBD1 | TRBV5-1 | CASSFTGDQPQHF | TGCGCCAGCAGCTTCACAGGGGATCAGCCCCAGCATTTT
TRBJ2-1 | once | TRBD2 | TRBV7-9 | CASSRSGGPHNEQFF | TGTGCCAGCAGCCGGAGCGGGGGGCCCCACAATGAGCAGTTCTTC
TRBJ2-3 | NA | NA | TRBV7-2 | CASSLEVAASTDTQYF | TGTGCCAGCAGCTTAGAAGTAGCGGCTAGCACAGATACGCAGTATTTT
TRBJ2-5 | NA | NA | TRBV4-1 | CASSQSPGRWETQYF | TGCGCCAGCAGCCAAAGTCCAGGGCGGTGGGAGACCCAGTACTTC
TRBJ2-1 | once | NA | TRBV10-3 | CAISEQGEQFF | TGTGCCATCAGTGAACAGGGTGAGCAGTTCTTC
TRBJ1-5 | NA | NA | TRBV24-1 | CATTGGGNQPQHF | TGTGCCACGACGGGCGGGGGCAATCAGCCCCAGCATTTT
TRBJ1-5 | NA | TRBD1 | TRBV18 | CASSPTQGMYSNQPQHF | TGTGCCAGCTCACCAACACAGGGGATGTATAGCAATCAGCCCCAGCATTTT
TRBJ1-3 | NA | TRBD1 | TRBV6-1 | CASSDGTASGNTIYF | TGTGCCAGCAGTGACGGGACAGCCTCTGGAAACACCATATATTTT
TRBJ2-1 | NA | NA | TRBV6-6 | CASSPGDNEQFF | TGTGCCAGCAGTCCGGGGGACAATGAGCAGTTCTTC
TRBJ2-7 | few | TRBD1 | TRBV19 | CASSRQGNYEQYF | TGTGCCAGTAGTAGACAGGGGAACTACGAGCAGTACTTC
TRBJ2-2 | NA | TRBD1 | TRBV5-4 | CATEDRTNTGELFF | TGTGCCACCGAGGACAGGACGAACACCGGGGAGCTGTTTTTT
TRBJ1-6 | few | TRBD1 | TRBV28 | CASAWRGTGLSPLHF | TGTGCCAGCGCCTGGCGGGGGACAGGGCTGTCACCCCTCCACTTT
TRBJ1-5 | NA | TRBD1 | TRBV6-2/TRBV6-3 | CASSDRGHQPQHF | TGTGCCAGTAGCGACAGGGGTCATCAGCCCCAGCATTTT
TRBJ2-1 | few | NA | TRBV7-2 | CASSPSGTSGDEQFF | TGTGCCAGCAGCCCGTCTGGGACTTCGGGCGATGAGCAGTTCTTC
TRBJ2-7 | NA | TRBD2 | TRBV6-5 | CASSQAGGLYEQYF | TGTGCCAGCAGCCAAGCGGGGGGACTATACGAGCAGTACTTC
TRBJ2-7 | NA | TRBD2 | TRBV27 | CASSWGRGGSYEQYF | TGTGCCAGCAGTTGGGGGAGGGGCGGTTCCTACGAGCAGTACTTC
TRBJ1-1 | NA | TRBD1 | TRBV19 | CASTPTGGMNTEAFF | TGTGCCAGTACCCCGACAGGGGGCATGAACACTGAAGCTTTCTTT
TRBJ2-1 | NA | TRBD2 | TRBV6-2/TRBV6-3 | CASSYSRRGEVEQFF | TGTGCCAGCAGTTACTCGAGGCGGGGGGAGGTTGAGCAGTTCTTC
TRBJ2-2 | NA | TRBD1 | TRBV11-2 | CASSFNQGVGTGELFF | TGTGCCAGCAGCTTCAATCAGGGGGTAGGCACCGGGGAGCTGTTTTTT
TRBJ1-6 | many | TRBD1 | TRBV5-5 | CASSFDRVNNSPLHF | TGTGCCAGCAGCTTCGACAGGGTAAATAATTCACCCCTCCACTTT
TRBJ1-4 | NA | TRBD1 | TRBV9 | CASSVGQGARELFF | TGTGCCAGCAGCGTAGGGCAGGGGGCCCGTGAACTGTTTTTT
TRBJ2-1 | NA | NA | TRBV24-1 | CATSDQQGWNEQFF | TGTGCCACCAGTGATCAACAGGGTTGGAATGAGCAGTTCTTC
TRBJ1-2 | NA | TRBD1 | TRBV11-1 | CASSSGGPYGYTF | TGTGCCAGCAGCTCAGGGGGTCCCTATGGCTACACCTTC
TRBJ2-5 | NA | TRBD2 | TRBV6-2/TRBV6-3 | CASSSPRLAGGETQYF | TGTGCCAGCAGTTCACCCCGACTAGCGGGGGGCGAGACCCAGTACTTC
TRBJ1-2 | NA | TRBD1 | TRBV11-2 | CASSLVGQGYYGYTF | TGTGCCAGCAGCTTAGTGGGACAGGGGTACTATGGCTACACCTTC
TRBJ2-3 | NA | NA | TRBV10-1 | CASSSRESRTDTQYF | TGCGCCAGCAGTTCAAGGGAGTCTAGGACAGATACGCAGTATTTT
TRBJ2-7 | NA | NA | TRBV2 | CASNSGGAYEQYF | TGTGCCAGCAACTCCGGGGGAGCCTACGAGCAGTACTTC
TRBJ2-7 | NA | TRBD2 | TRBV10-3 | CAISPGISGDYEQYF | TGTGCCATCAGTCCAGGAATAAGCGGGGACTACGAGCAGTACTTC
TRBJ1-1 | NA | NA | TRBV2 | CASSPRTLMNTEAFF | TGTGCCAGCAGTCCTAGGACACTTATGAACACTGAAGCTTTCTTT